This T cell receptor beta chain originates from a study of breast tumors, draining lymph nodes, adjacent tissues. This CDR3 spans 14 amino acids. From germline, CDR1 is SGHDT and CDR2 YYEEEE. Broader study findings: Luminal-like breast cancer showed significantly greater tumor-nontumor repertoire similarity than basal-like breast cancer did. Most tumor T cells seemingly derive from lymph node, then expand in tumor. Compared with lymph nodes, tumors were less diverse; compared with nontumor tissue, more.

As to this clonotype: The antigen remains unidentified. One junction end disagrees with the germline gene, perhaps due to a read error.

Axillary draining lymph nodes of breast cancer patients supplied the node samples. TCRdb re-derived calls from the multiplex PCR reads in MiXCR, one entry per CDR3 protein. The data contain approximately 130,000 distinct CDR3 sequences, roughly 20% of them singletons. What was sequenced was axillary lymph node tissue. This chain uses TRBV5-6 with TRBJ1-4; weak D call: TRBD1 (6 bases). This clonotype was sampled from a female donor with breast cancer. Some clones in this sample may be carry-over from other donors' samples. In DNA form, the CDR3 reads TGTGCCAGCAGCTTGGGGGCAGGGGTGGAAAAACTATTTTTT. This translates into CASSLGAGVEKLFF.